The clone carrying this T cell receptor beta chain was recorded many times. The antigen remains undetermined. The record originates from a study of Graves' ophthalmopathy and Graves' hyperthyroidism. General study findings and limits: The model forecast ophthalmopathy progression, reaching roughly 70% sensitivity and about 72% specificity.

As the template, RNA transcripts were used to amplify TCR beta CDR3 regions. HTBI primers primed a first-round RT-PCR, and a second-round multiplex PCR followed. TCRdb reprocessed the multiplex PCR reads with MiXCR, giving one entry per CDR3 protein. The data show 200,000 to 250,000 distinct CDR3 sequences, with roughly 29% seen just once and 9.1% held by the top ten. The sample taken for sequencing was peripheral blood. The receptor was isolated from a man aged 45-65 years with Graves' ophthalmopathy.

CDR3 DNA: TGTGCCAGTAGTCAGACTAGAGGGGAGACCCAGTACTTC. Translating it yields CASSQTRGETQYF. The chain combines TRBV19 with TRBJ2-5; perhaps TRBD2 as D (6 bases). CDR1 is LNHDA, CDR2 SQIVND, per germline (reference sequence). The CDR3 is 13 amino acids. Deletions cut 5 bases from V and 5 bases from J, with 12 bases between.